These 17 T cell receptor beta chains were sequenced from one sample in a study of OX40 agonist ivuxolimab in advanced cancers. Measured with immunoSEQ multiplex PCR; TCRdb has only the in-frame clones, and not every one. The data show more than 45,000 clones, 90% to 95% seen once. The sequencing here drew on CD4+ or CD8+ T cells sorted from blood, taken in a trial of the OX40 agonist ivuxolimab. Receptor source: an adult with an advanced solid tumor such as melanoma, head and neck, liver or kidney cancer.

This clone is medium-sized (0.01 to 0.1%) by share. The chain recombines TRBV11-2 with TRBJ2-1, with D unresolved. This CDR3 spans 13 amino acids. V was cut by 3 bases and J by 7 bases, with 10 bases left in between. Per germline, CDR1 SGHAT and CDR2 FQNNGV. The CDR3 bases are TGTGCCAGCAGCTTCCGGACCTTGAATGAGCAGTTCTTC. Amino acids: CASSFRTLNEQFF.

Only one count was recorded for this clone. The chain carries TRBV7-2 and TRBJ2-1, with 8 nucleotides matching TRBD2. Germline CDR1 is SGHTA and CDR2 is FQGNSA. This CDR3 contains 15 residues. The V gene end was trimmed by 4 bases and the J gene end by 3 bases; junction bases not matched to a gene: 5. CDR3 sequence: CASSSSGRGYNEQFF. CDR3 nucleotide sequence: TGTGCCAGCAGCTCGAGCGGGAGAGGCTACAATGAGCAGTTCTTC.

The rearrangement joins TRBV6-1 to TRBJ2-7; D call uncertain. The CDR3 consists of 14 residues. Germline CDR1 MNHNS, CDR2 SASEGT. V was cut by 7 bases and J by 0 bases, with 13 bases left in between. This CDR3 is CASTIDGYSYEQYF. CDR3 nucleotide sequence: TGTGCCAGCACTATAGACGGATACTCCTACGAGCAGTACTTC.

The chain joins TRBV7-9 to TRBJ2-7, with D maybe TRBD1 (6 bases). From germline, CDR1 is SEHNR and CDR2 FQNEAQ (reference sequence). With 3 bases removed from V and 1 base from J, the gap between germline ends came to 13 bases. This CDR3 contains 15 residues. The CDR3 nucleotides read TGTGCCAGCAGCTTCCCCGGACAGAAATCCTACGAGCAGTACTTC. This sequence encodes CASSFPGQKSYEQYF.

This chain joins TRBV11-2 and TRBJ2-7, with D perhaps given as TRBD1 or TRBD2 (5 bases each). The CDR3 has 15 amino acids. Germline assignment: CDR1 SGHAT and CDR2 FQNNGV. The V end was cut by 1 base, the J end by 0 bases, with 10 bases between. Written as DNA, the CDR3 is TGTGCCAGCAGCTTAGCCGGGGCGAGCTCCTACGAGCAGTACTTC. It translates to CASSLAGASSYEQYF. Combining the CDR3 with reference TRBV11-2 and TRBJ2-7 gives the whole variable domain EAGVAQSPRYKIIEKRQSVAFWCNPISGHATLYWYQQILGQGPKLLIQFQNNGVVDDSQLPKDRFSAERLKGVDSTLKIQPAKLEDSAVYLCASSLAGASSYEQYFGPGTRLTVT.

CDR3: CASSRTTGVTRSSYEQYF. The CDR3 region has the DNA TGTGCCAGCAGTCGGACGACAGGGGTTACCAGGAGCTCCTACGAGCAGTACTTC. This sequence joins TRBV28 and TRBJ2-7; 8 positions match TRBD1. V lost 5 bases, J lost 0 bases, and 15 bases stayed unmatched. Germline CDR1 MDHEN, CDR2 SYDVKM. The CDR3 covers 18 residues.

The chain couples TRBV2 to TRBJ2-7; D not certain. The CDR3 has 12 amino acids. The V end was cut by 3 bases, the J end by 1 base, with 4 bases between. Germline CDR1 and CDR2: SNHLY and FYNNEI. Here the CDR3 reads CASSEGSYEQYF. In DNA, the CDR3 is TGTGCCAGCAGTGAGGGATCCTACGAGCAGTACTTC.

This sequence joins TRBV7-9 and TRBJ1-2; weak D call: TRBD1 (6 bases). Trimming took 4 bases from V and 5 from J, leaving 14 bases between them. CDR3 length: 14 residues. The germline CDR1 and CDR2 sequences are SEHNR and FQNEAQ (reference sequence). The chain's CDR3 is CASSSTEDRYGYTF. The CDR3 bases are TGTGCCAGCAGCTCGACGGAGGACAGATATGGCTACACCTTC.

The CDR3, as DNA: TGTGCCAGCAGCCAGGGGTCTGGTCGCTATGAGCAGTTCTTC. Translated, it gives CASSQGSGRYEQFF. The V and J genes are TRBV4-2 and TRBJ2-1; D is undetermined. Germline V gives CDR1 LGHNA, CDR2 YNFKEQ. Trimming took off 3 bases at V and 8 bases at J, with 14 bases between the two ends. The CDR3 length is 14 residues.

The chain links TRBV30 to TRBJ1-1; TRBD1 agrees at 7 bases. V lost 3 bases, J lost 3 bases, and 4 bases stayed unmatched. This CDR3 is built from 13 residues. Germline CDR1 is GTSNPN and CDR2 is SVGIG (reference sequence). The CDR3 DNA follows: TGTGCCTGGAGCGCGCAGGGGGACACTGAAGCTTTCTTT. Residues: CAWSAQGDTEAFF.

This chain joins TRBV11-2 and TRBJ2-7; a possible D gene is TRBD2 (6 bases). Germline V gene lookup returns CDR1 SGHAT and CDR2 FQNNGV. CDR3 size: 14 residues. V gave up 3 bases and J gave up 7 bases, with 16 bases separating them. The CDR3 loop is CASSFIGTFLEQYF. DNA for the CDR3: TGTGCCAGCAGCTTTATAGGGACTTTCCTGGAGCAGTACTTC.

The J gene is TRBJ2-1, the V gene TRBV4-2, with 10 bases matching TRBD2. Looked up from germline, CDR1 is LGHNA and CDR2 is YNFKEQ. CDR3 length equals 16 residues. Trimming took 2 bases from V and 9 from J; bases not matched to a gene: 10. This CDR3 reads CASSQTLAGAVGEQFF. For the CDR3, the DNA is TGTGCCAGCAGCCAAACCCTAGCGGGAGCAGTTGGTGAGCAGTTCTTC.

The genes are TRBV28 and TRBJ1-5; weak D call: TRBD1 (5 bases). Germline V gene sequence: CDR1 MDHEN, CDR2 SYDVKM. This CDR3 contains 14 residues. Between the trimmed V and J ends, which lost 5 bases and 4 bases, there was a span of 12 bases. The CDR3 coding sequence is TGTGCCAGCAGTCCGCGACAGATTAATCAGCCCCAGCATTTT. It translates to CASSPRQINQPQHF.

V and J are TRBV19 and TRBJ2-7; 7 bases map to TRBD2. V was clipped by 5 bases and J by 3 bases; unmatched bases: 7. Germline CDR1 reads LNHDA; CDR2 reads SQIVND (reference sequence). The CDR3 contains 14 residues. For the CDR3, the DNA is TGTGCCAGTAGTTTCTCTAGCGGAAGCTACGAGCAGTACTTC. Translation gives CASSFSSGSYEQYF.

V is TRBV5-1 and J is TRBJ2-7; the match to TRBD1 covers 8 bases. This CDR3 comprises 16 residues. The junction had 8 bases not matched to a gene; V was cut back by 3 bases and J by 0 bases. Germline V lookup: CDR1 SGHRS, CDR2 YFSETQ. The CDR3 region is CASSWSTGGSSYEQYF. The DNA of the CDR3 is TGCGCCAGCAGCTGGAGTACAGGGGGGAGCTCCTACGAGCAGTACTTC.

The chain has TRBV28 and TRBJ2-5; 14 bases fit TRBD2. The V gene end was trimmed by 5 bases and the J gene end by 8 bases; junction bases not matched to a gene: 4. Germline CDR1 reads MDHEN; CDR2 reads SYDVKM. The CDR3 covers 14 residues. CDR3 protein: CASSAGLAGVTQYF. The CDR3 DNA sequence: TGTGCCAGCAGTGCGGGACTAGCGGGAGTTACCCAGTACTTC.

The gene calls are TRBV6-5 and TRBJ2-7; D is possibly TRBD1 (6 bases). V was pared by 2 bases and J by 0 bases, with 11 bases between. This CDR3 is 15 amino acids long. Germline CDR1 MNHEY, CDR2 SVGAGI. In nucleotides, the CDR3 is TGTGCCAGCAGTTACGGCTGGGACACCTCCTACGAGCAGTACTTC. Residues: CASSYGWDTSYEQYF.